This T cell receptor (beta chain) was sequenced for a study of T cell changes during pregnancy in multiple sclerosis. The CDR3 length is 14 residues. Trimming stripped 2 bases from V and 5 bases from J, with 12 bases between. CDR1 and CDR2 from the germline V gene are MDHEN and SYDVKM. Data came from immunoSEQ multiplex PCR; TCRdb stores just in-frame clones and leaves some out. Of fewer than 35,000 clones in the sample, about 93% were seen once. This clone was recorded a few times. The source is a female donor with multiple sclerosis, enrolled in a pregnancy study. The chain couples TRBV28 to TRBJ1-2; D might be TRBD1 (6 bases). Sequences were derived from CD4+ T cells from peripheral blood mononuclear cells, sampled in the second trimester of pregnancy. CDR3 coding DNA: TGTGCCAGCAGTTTAATCAGGACAGATTATGGCTACACCTTC. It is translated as CASSLIRTDYGYTF.